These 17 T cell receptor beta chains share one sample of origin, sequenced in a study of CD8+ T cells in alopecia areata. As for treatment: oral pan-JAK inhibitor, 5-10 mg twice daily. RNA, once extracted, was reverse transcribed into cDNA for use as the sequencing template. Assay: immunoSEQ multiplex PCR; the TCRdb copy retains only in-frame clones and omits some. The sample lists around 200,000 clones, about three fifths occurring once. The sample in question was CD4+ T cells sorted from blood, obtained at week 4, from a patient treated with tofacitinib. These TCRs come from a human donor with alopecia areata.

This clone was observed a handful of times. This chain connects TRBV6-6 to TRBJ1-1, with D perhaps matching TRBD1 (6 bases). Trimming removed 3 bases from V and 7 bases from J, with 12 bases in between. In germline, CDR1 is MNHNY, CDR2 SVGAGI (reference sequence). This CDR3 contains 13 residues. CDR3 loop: CASSYRQGYEAFF. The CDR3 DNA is TGTGCCAGCAGTTATAGGCAGGGGTATGAAGCTTTCTTT.

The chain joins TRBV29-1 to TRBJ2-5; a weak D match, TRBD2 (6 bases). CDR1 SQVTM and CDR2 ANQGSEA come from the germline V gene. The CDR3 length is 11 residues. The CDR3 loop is CGGGSGETQYF. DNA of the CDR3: TGCGGAGGAGGGAGTGGGGAGACCCAGTACTTC.

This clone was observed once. CDR3 nucleotide sequence: TGTGCCAGCAGCTTTGGGCAAGCCCGAGTGGCTGAGCAGTTCTTC. It yields the protein CASSFGQARVAEQFF. The chain links TRBV5-6 to TRBJ2-1; no firm D call. In germline, CDR1 is SGHDT, CDR2 YYEEEE. The CDR3 spans 15 residues. Deletions cut 2 bases from V and 9 bases from J, with 18 bases between.

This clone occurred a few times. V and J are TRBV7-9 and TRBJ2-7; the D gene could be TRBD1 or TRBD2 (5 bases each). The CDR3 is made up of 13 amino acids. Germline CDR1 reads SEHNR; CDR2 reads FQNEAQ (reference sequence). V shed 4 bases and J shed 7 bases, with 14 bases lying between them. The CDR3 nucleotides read TGTGCCAGCAGCTCGTGGGGGATGGGGGAGCAGTACTTC. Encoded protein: CASSSWGMGEQYF. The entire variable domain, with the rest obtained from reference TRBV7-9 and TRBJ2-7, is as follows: DTGVSQNPRHKITKRGQNVTFRCDPISEHNRLYWYRQTLGQGPEFLTYFQNEAQLEKSRLLSDRFSAERPKGSFSTLEIQRTEQGDSAMYLCASSSWGMGEQYFGPGTRLTVT.

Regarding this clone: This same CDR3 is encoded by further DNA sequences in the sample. Here the CDR3 reads CASSLGGSAKNIQYF. CDR3 nucleotides: TGCGCCAGCAGCTTGGGAGGGTCGGCCAAAAACATTCAGTACTTC. The V and J genes are TRBV5-1 and TRBJ2-4; D perhaps matches TRBD2 (5 bases). Germline CDR1 SGHRS, CDR2 YFSETQ. The CDR3 has 15 residues. V lost 0 bases and J 1 base, leaving 8 bases between the germline ends.

CDR3 nucleotide sequence: TGTGCCAGCACCCCCCCGGGACAGGGACGAGGGCAGCCCCAGCATTTT. Encoded protein: CASTPPGQGRGQPQHF. The chain recombines TRBV28 with TRBJ1-5; 9 nucleotides align to TRBD1. Germline CDR1 is MDHEN and CDR2 is SYDVKM. The CDR3 loop spans 16 amino acids. With V trimmed by 7 bases and J by 7 bases, 14 bases remained unmatched.

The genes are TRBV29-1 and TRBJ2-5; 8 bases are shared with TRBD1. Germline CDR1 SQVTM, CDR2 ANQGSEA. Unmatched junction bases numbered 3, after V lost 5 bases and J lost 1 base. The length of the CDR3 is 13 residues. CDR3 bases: TGCAGCGTTCGGACAGGGCTCCAAGAGACCCAGTACTTC. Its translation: CSVRTGLQETQYF.

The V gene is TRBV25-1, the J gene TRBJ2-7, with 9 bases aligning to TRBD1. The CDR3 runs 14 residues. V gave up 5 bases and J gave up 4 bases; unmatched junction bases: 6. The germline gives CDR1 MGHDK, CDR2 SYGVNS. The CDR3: CASSTRTGAYEQYF. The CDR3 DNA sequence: TGTGCCAGCAGTACCCGGACAGGGGCGTACGAGCAGTACTTC.

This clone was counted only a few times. The CDR3 protein is CASSGPTSDEQFF. The CDR3 coding sequence is TGTGCCAGCAGTGGACCTACTAGCGATGAGCAGTTCTTC. The V call is TRBV2, the J call TRBJ2-1, with TRBD2 matching over 7 bases. The CDR3 runs to 13 residues. V trimming: 4 bases; J trimming: 8 bases; junction bases outside the gene matches: 5. The germline V gene has CDR1 SNHLY and CDR2 FYNNEI.

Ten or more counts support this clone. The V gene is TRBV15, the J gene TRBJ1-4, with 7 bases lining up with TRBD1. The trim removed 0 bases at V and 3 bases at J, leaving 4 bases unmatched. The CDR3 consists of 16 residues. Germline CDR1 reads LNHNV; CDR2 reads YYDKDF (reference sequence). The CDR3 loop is CATSRETTGPNEKLFF. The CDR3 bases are TGTGCCACCAGCAGAGAAACGACAGGGCCTAATGAAAAACTGTTTTTT. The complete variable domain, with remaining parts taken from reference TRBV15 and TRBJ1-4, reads DAMVIQNPRYQVTQFGKPVTLSCSQTLNHNVMYWYQQKSSQAPKLLFHYYDKDFNNEADTPDNFQSRRPNTSFCFLDIRSPGLGDTAMYLCATSRETTGPNEKLFFGSGTQLSVL.

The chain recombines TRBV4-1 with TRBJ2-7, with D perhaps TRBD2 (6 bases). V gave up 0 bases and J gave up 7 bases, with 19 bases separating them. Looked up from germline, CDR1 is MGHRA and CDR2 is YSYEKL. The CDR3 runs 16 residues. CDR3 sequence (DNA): TGCGCCAGCAGCCAAGAGGGGCTAGCGCTGGGTCGGGAGCAGTACTTC. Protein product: CASSQEGLALGREQYF.

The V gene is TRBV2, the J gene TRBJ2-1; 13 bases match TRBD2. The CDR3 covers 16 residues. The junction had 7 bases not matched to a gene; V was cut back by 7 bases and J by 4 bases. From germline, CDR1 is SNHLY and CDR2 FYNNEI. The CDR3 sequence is CASTRLAGGQYNEQFF. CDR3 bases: TGTGCCAGCACCAGACTAGCGGGAGGACAATACAATGAGCAGTTCTTC.

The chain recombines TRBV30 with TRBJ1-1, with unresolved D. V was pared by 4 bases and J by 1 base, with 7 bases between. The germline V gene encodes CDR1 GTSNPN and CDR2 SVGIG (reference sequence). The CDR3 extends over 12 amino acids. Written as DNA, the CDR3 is TGTGCCTGGAAAGCCACGAACACTGAAGCTTTCTTT. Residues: CAWKATNTEAFF.

This chain's CDR3 is CAWEQGASGYTF. CDR3 sequence (DNA): TGTGCCTGGGAACAGGGGGCGAGCGGCTACACCTTC. V and J are TRBV30 and TRBJ1-2, with TRBD1 matching 9 bases. Germline V gives CDR1 GTSNPN, CDR2 SVGIG (reference sequence). The CDR3 contains 12 residues. Trimming cost V 5 bases and J 8 bases; bases outside gene matches: 6.

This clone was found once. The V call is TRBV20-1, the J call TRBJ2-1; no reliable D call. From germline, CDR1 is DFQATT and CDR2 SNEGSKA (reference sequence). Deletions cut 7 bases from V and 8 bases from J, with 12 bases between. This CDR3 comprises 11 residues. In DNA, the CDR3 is TGCAGTGTAGACCCCGAGGATGAGCAGTTCTTC. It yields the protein CSVDPEDEQFF.

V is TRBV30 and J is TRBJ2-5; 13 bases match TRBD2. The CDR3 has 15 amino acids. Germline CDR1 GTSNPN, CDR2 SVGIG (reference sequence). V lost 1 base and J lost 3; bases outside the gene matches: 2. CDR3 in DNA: TGTGCCTGGAGTGCGGGACTAGCGGGGAAAGAGACCCAGTACTTC. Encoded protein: CAWSAGLAGKETQYF.

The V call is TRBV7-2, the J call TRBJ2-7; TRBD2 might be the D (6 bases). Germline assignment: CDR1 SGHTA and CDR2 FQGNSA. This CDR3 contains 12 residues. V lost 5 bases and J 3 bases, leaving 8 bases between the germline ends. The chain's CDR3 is CASSAGGYEQYF. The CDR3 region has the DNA TGTGCCAGCAGCGCCGGGGGCTACGAGCAGTACTTC.